This T cell receptor (beta chain) was sequenced for a study of blood T cell repertoires in COVID-19. Generated by immunoSEQ multiplex PCR, the TCRdb table keeps only in-frame clones and is missing some. The table has about 260,000 clones, 86% seen once. V was shortened by 5 bases and J by 7 bases, with 18 bases between the two germline ends. This CDR3 contains 15 residues. Germline V lookup: CDR1 MNHNY, CDR2 SVGAGI (reference sequence). This receptor was obtained from a man younger than 30 with active or convalescent COVID-19. The chain carries TRBV6-6 and TRBJ1-5; D is ambiguous. Material: peripheral blood. The CDR3 reads CASSHTPNTGQPQHF. CDR3 sequence (DNA): TGTGCCAGCAGTCACACCCCTAACACGGGACAGCCCCAGCATTTT.